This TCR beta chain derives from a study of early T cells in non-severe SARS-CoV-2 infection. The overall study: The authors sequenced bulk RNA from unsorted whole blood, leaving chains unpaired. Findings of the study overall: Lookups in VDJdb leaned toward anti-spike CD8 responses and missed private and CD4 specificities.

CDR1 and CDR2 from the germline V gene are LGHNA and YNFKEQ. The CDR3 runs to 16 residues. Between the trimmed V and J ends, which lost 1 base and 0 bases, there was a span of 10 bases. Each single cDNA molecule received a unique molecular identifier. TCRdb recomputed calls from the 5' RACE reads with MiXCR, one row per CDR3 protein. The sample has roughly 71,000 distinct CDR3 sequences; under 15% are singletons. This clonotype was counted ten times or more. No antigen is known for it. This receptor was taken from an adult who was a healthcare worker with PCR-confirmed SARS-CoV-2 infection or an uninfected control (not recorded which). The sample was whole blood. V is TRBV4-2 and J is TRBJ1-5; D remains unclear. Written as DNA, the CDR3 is TGTGCCAGCAGCCAAGTTAAAGACCGTAGCAATCAGCCCCAGCATTTT. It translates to CASSQVKDRSNQPQHF.